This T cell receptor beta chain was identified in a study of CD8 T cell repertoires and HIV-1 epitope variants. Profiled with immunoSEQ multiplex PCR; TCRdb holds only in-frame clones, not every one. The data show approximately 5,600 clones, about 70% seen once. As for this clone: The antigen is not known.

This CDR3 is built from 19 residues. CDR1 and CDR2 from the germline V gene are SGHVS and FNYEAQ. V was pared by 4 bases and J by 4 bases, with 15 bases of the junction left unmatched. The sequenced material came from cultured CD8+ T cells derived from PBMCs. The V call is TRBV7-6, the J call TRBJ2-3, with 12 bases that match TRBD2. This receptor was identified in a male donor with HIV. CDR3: CASSSQPSGRASFADTQYF. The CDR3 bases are TGTGCCAGCAGCTCTCAGCCTAGCGGGAGGGCAAGTTTTGCAGATACGCAGTATTTT.